The clone carrying this T cell receptor (beta chain) was seen ten or more times. The data stem from a study of early T cells in non-severe SARS-CoV-2 infection. CDR3 size: 13 residues. Germline loops: CDR1 SGHRS, CDR2 YFSETQ. V was trimmed by 0 bases and J by 5 bases, leaving 5 bases between them. Unique molecular identifiers were affixed to single, distinct cDNA molecules. TCRdb reprocessed the 5' RACE reads via MiXCR and lists one record per CDR3 protein. The data show roughly 63,000 distinct CDR3 sequences, about an eighth seen once. J is TRBJ2-2 and V is TRBV5-1, with unresolved D. The receptor was isolated from an adult who was a healthcare worker with PCR-confirmed SARS-CoV-2 infection or an uninfected control (not recorded which). Input material: whole blood. The CDR3 region is CASSLGLTGELFF. In nucleotides, the CDR3 is TGCGCCAGCAGCTTGGGATTGACCGGGGAGCTGTTTTTT.